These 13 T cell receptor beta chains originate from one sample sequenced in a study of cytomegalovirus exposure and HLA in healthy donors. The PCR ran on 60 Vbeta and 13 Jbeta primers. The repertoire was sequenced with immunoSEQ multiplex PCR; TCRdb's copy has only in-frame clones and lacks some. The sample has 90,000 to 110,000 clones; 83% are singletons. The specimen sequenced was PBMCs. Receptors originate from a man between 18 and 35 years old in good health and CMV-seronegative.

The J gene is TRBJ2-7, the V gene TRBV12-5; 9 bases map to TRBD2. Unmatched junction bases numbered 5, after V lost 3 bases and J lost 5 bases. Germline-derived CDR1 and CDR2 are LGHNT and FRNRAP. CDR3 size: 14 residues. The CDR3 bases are TGTGCTAGTGGTTTCAGTCTAGCGGGAAACGAGCAGTACTTC. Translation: CASGFSLAGNEQYF.

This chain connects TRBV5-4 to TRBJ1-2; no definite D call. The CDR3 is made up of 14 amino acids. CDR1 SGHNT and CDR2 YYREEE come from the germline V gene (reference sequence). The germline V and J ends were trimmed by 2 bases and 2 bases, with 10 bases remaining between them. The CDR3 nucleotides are TGTGCCAGCAGCTTCCGGGGTTCCAACTATGGCTACACCTTC. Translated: CASSFRGSNYGYTF. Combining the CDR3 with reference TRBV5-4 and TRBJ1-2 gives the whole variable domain ETGVTQSPTHLIKTRGQQVTLRCSSQSGHNTVSWYQQALGQGPQFIFQYYREEENGRGNFPPRFSGLQFPNYSSELNVNALELDDSALYLCASSFRGSNYGYTFGSGTRLTVV.

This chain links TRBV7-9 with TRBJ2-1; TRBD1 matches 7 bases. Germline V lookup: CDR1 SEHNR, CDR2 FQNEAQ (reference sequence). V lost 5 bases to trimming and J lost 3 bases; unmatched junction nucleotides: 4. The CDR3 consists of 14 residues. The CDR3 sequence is CASSPGTDYNEQFF. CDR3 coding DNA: TGTGCCAGCAGCCCCGGGACAGACTACAATGAGCAGTTCTTC. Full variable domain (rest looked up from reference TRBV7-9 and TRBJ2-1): DTGVSQNPRHKITKRGQNVTFRCDPISEHNRLYWYRQTLGQGPEFLTYFQNEAQLEKSRLLSDRFSAERPKGSFSTLEIQRTEQGDSAMYLCASSPGTDYNEQFFGPGTRLTVL.

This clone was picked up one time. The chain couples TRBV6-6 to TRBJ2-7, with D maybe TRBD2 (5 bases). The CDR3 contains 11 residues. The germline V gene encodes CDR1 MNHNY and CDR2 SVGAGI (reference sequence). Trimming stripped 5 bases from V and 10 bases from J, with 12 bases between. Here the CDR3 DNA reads TGTGCCAGCAGTCATAACGCGGGCCAGTACTTC. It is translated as CASSHNAGQYF.

The CDR3 nucleotides are TGTGCCACCAGCAGAGATCTAGGCGACGGTCAGCCCCAGCATTTT. It codes for CATSRDLGDGQPQHF. This rearrangement joins TRBV15 to TRBJ1-5, with unresolved D. CDR1 LNHNV and CDR2 YYDKDF come from the germline V gene (reference sequence). Trimming shortened V by 0 bases and J by 6 bases, and 12 bases separated the two germline ends. The CDR3 is made up of 15 amino acids.

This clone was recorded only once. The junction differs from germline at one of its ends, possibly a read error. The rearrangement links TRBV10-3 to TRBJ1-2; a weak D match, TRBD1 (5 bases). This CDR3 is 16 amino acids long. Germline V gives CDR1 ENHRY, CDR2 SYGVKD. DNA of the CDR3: TGTGCCAGCAGTTACTTACCGTCCGGGGGAGGCTCTGGCTACACCTTC. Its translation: CASSYLPSGGGSGYTF.

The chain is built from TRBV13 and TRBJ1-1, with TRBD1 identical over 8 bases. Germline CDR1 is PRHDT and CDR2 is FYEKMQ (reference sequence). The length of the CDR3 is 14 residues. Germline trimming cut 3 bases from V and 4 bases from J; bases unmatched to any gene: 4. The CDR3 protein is CASSFQGAVTEAFF. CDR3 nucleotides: TGTGCCAGCAGCTTCCAGGGGGCGGTCACTGAAGCTTTCTTT.

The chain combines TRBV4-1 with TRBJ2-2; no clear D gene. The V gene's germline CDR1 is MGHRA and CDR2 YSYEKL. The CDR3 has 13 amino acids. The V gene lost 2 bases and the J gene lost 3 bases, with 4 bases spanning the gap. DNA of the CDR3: TGCGCCAGCAGCCAACTACACACCGGGGAGCTGTTTTTT. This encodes CASSQLHTGELFF.

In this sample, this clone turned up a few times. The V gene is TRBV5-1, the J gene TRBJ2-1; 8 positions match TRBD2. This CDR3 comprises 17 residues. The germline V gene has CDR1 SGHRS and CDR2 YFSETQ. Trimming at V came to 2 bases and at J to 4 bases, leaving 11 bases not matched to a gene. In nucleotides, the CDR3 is TGCGCCAGCAGCTTCAGTGGGCTAGCGGGCCCTTACAATGAGCAGTTCTTC. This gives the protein CASSFSGLAGPYNEQFF.

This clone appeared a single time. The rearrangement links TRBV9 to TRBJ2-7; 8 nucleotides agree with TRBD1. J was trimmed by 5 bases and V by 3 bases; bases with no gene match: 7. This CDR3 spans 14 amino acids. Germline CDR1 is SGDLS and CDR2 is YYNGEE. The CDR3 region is CASSEGQGSHEQYF. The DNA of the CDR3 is TGTGCCAGCAGCGAAGGACAGGGTTCCCACGAGCAGTACTTC.

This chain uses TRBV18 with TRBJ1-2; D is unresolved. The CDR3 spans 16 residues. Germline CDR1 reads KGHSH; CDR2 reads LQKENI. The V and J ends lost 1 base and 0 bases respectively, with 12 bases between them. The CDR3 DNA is TGTGCCAGCTCACCACAAGAGACTCGGACTAACTATGGCTACACCTTC. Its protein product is CASSPQETRTNYGYTF.

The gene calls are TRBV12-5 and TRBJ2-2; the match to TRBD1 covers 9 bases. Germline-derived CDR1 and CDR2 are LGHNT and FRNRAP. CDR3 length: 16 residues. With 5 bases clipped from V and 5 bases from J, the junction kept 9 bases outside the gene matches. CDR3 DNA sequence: TGTGCTAGTGGTCCGCCGGGGACAGGGTTGACCGGGGAGCTGTTTTTT. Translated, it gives CASGPPGTGLTGELFF.

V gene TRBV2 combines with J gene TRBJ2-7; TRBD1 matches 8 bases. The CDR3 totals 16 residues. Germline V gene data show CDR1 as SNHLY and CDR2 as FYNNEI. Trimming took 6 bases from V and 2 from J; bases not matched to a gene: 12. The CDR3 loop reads CASRGRQGNGPYEQYF. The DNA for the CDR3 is TGTGCCAGCAGGGGGAGACAGGGGAATGGACCCTACGAGCAGTACTTC. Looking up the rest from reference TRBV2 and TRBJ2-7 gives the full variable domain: EPEVTQTPSHQVTQMGQEVILRCVPISNHLYFYWYRQILGQKVEFLVSFYNNEISEKSEIFDDQFSVERPDGSNFTLKIRSTKLEDSAMYFCASRGRQGNGPYEQYFGPGTRLTVT.